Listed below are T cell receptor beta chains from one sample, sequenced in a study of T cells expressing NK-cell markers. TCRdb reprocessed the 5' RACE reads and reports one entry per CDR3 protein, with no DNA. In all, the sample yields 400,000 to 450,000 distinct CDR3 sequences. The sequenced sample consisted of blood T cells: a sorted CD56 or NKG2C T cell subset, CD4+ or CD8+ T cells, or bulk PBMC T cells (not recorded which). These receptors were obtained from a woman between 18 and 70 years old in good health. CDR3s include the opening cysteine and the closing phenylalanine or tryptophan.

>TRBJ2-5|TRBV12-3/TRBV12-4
CASSFLTETQYF
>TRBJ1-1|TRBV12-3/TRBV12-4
CASSSGNPGHTEAFF
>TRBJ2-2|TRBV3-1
CASSQATGELFF
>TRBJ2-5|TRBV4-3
CASSPTSDQETQYF
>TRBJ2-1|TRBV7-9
CASRGTSGSVEQFF
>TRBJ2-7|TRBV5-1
CASSLGEGYEQYF
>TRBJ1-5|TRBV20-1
CSGQGQPHQPQHF
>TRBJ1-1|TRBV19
CASTRDRGRSEAFF
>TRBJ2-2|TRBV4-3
CASSQSGGGVNTGELFF
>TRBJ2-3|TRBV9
CASSVSGGRTDTQYF
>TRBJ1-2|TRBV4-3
CASSQTGSDRDYGYTF
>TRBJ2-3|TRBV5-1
CASSLADSLPQYF
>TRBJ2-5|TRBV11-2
CASSFPPSLTQYF
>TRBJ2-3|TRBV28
CASSTASGAGEDTQYF
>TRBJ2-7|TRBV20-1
CSARGLAVSYEQYF
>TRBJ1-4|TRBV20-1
CRGTGSKEKLFF
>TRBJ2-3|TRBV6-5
CASSYGRLSTDTQYF
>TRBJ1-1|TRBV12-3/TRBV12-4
CASSSTAKGTEAFF
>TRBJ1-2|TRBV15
CATSPDGLLVGYTF
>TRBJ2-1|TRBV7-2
CASSLTSSADSIGFF
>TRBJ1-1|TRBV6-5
CASSYTRQRNTEAFF
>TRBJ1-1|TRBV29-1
CSGGARAGGPAFF
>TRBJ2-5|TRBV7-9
CASSPRTSMETQYF
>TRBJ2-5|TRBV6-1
CASREYQETQYF